This T cell receptor beta chain comes out of a study of a mutant IDH1 vaccine in newly diagnosed glioma. Study at large: Each patient was administered eight vaccinations, scheduled in weeks 1, 3, 5, 7, 11, 15, 19 and 23. Earlier treatment was radiotherapy, temozolomide, or both, with most getting both.

The sample's time point: week 5, during vaccination. Vaccine doses each comprised 300 ug of mutant IDH1 20-mer peptide, with topical imiquimod. Astrocytomas that were new, WHO grade 3 or 4, IDH1-mutant and ATRX-lost were present in the donors. With regard to this clone: Its antigen is currently unknown.

Clones were sequenced by immunoSEQ multiplex PCR, and TCRdb holds only the in-frame ones, with some missing. The data show about 37,000 clones, with around 85% seen just once and 24% held by the top ten. The CDR3 extends over 14 amino acids. Trimming took 6 bases from V and 6 from J; bases not matched to a gene: 11. Germline assignment: CDR1 MNHNY and CDR2 SVGAGI (reference sequence). Study results and limitations: Pseudoprogression apparently tracked independently of changes in top peripheral T cell clonotypes.

V usage is TRBV6-6 and J usage is TRBJ2-7; 7 bases agree with TRBD1. Source: PBMCs, taken from a glioma patient whose treatment included an IDH1 peptide vaccine. The sequence was obtained from a man aged 30-40 years with glioma. In nucleotides, the CDR3 is TGTGCCAGCAGCAATCGACAGGGAACGAGCGAGCAGTACTTC. It encodes CASSNRQGTSEQYF.